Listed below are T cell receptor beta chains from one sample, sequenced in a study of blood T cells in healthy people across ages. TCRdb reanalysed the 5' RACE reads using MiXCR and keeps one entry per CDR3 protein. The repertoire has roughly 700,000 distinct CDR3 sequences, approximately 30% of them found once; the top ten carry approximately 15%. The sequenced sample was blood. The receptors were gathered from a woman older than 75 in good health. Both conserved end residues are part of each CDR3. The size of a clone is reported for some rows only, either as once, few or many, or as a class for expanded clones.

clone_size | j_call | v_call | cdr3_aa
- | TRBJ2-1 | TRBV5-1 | CASSSGGNYNEQFF
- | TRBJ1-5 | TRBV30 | CAWSVDGLAYQPQHF
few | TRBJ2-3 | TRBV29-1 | CSGKREGRSDTQYF
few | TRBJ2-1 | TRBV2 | CASNQGTAGGEQFF
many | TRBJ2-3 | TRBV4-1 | CASSQEAGDHTDTQYF
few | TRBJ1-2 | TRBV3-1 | CASSQGRQDYGYTF
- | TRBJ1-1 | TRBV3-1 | CASSQGGQGATEAFF
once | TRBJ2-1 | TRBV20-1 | CSIRDPYNEQFF
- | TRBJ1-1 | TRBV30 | CAWILGLNTEAFF
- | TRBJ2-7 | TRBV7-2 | CASSRSGTGSPEQYF
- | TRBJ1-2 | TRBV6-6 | CASRYSGTDYGYTF
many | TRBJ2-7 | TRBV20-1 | CSARPTSGGQEQYF
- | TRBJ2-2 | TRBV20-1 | CSARAQRGALNTGERFF
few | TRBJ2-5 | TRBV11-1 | CASSFRLGQETQYF
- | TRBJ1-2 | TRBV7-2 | CASSWIRRGYGYTF
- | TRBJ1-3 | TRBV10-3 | CAISGSDSGNTIYF
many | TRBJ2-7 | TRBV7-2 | CASSPRSSVYEQYF